The 30 T cell receptor beta chains presented below share a single source sample, sequenced in a study of control samples from healthy donors and cancer patients. Sequencing was performed with immunoSEQ multiplex PCR; in TCRdb, only in-frame clones are kept and a portion is missing. The sample yields about 61,000 clones, around 90% seen once. Sequenced material: PBMCs. Receptors were obtained from a man aged 55-75 years with colorectal cancer.

In its sample, this clone ranks as medium-sized. The chain recombines TRBV15 with TRBJ1-4; D ambiguous. V was pared by 0 bases and J by 8 bases, with 7 bases between. This CDR3 has 13 amino acids. Germline CDR1 is LNHNV and CDR2 is YYDKDF (reference sequence). Here the CDR3 DNA reads TGTGCCACCAGCAGAGATCTGGGCGAAAAACTGTTTTTT. Protein: CATSRDLGEKLFF.

This chain joins TRBV2 and TRBJ2-3; D call uncertain. The V end was cut by 8 bases, the J end by 4 bases, with 10 bases between. The germline V gene has CDR1 SNHLY and CDR2 FYNNEI. This CDR3 region has 12 residues. CDR3 DNA: TGTGCCAGCCATGCCCTTTCAGATACGCAGTATTTT. Its translation is CASHALSDTQYF.

The J gene is TRBJ1-1, the V gene TRBV27; the match to TRBD1 covers 8 bases. Trimming removed 4 bases from V and 4 bases from J; junction bases left unmatched: 14. Germline values: CDR1 MNHEY, CDR2 SMNVEV (reference sequence). The CDR3 sequence is 17 residues long. CDR3 region: CASSSPRTGLSTTEAFF. CDR3 coding DNA: TGTGCCAGCAGTTCCCCCCGGACAGGGTTGAGTACCACTGAAGCTTTCTTT.

The chain recombines TRBV7-3 with TRBJ2-3; D gene ambiguous. CDR1 SGHTA and CDR2 FQGTGA come from the germline V gene. The CDR3 spans 13 residues. The ends were cut back, 0 bases at V and 5 bases at J, with 6 bases in the middle. CDR3 bases: TGTGCCAGCAGCTTAACGATTGGAGATACGCAGTATTTT. It translates to CASSLTIGDTQYF. Full variable domain (outside the CDR3, taken from reference TRBV7-3 and TRBJ2-3): GAGVSQTPSNKVTEKGKYVELRCDPISGHTALYWYRQSLGQGPEFLIYFQGTGAADDSGLPNDRFFAVRPEGSVSTLKIQRTERGDSAVYLCASSLTIGDTQYFGPGTRLTVL.

The chain has TRBV9 and TRBJ2-5; TRBD1 aligns across 10 bases. After removal of 0 bases from V and 1 base from J, the junction contained 3 bases not matched to a gene. Germline V gene lookup returns CDR1 SGDLS and CDR2 YYNGEE. The CDR3 spans 16 residues. The CDR3 here is CASSVGDRGFQETQYF. In DNA form, the CDR3 reads TGTGCCAGCAGCGTAGGGGACAGGGGCTTCCAAGAGACCCAGTACTTC.

The rearrangement joins TRBV9 to TRBJ2-2; D not certain. Deletions cut 4 bases from V and 7 bases from J, with 8 bases between. This CDR3 is 12 amino acids long. Germline CDR1 is SGDLS and CDR2 is YYNGEE. The CDR3 DNA sequence: TGTGCCAGCAGCCTGTCGGGCGGGGAGCTGTTTTTT. This gives the protein CASSLSGGELFF.

The chain combines TRBV3-1 (or the pseudogene TRBV3-2) with TRBJ1-1; 7 nucleotides align to TRBD1. CDR1 is LGHDT and CDR2 is YNNKEL in the germline V gene (reference sequence). V shed 4 bases, J shed 4 bases, and the junction held 6 bases outside the gene matches. The CDR3 runs to 14 residues. The CDR3 coding sequence is TGTGCCAGCAGCCCCAGGGGGTTTGGCACTGAAGCTTTCTTT. Amino acid sequence: CASSPRGFGTEAFF.

The V call is TRBV11-1, the J call TRBJ2-3; 9 positions match TRBD2. The CDR3 has 13 amino acids. Losses at the gene ends were 8 bases for V and 8 bases for J; bases not matched to a gene: 8. The germline gives CDR1 SGHAT, CDR2 FQDESV (reference sequence). CDR3 region: CASGGGGPVTQYF. The CDR3 DNA sequence: TGTGCCAGCGGCGGGGGGGGACCAGTTACGCAGTATTTT.

This chain connects TRBV3-1 (or the pseudogene TRBV3-2) to TRBJ2-7; D unclear. The CDR3 length is 16 residues. The ends were cut back, 6 bases at V and 2 bases at J, with 20 bases in the middle. Germline-derived CDR1 and CDR2 are LGHDT and YNNKEL (reference sequence). CDR3 in DNA: TGTGCCAGCAGGCCAAGGATAAAGGATTCCACCTACGAGCAGTACTTC. Translating gives CASRPRIKDSTYEQYF.

This chain links TRBV5-5 with TRBJ2-5; a possible D gene is TRBD2 (6 bases). The CDR3 is 14 residues long. CDR1 and CDR2 (germline): SGHKS, YYEKEE (reference sequence). The V end lost 0 bases, the J end lost 5 bases, and 11 bases lay between the germline ends. The CDR3 protein is CASSLVASAETQYF. CDR3 DNA: TGTGCCAGCAGCTTGGTGGCTAGCGCCGAGACCCAGTACTTC.

CDR3 DNA sequence: TGTGCCAGCAGCCCCCGGAACGGGTTCACAGATACGCAGTATTTT. This translates into CASSPRNGFTDTQYF. The genes are TRBV3-1 (or the pseudogene TRBV3-2) and TRBJ2-3, with D unresolved. The CDR3 totals 15 residues. Trimming pared 4 bases from V and 2 bases from J, leaving 13 bases between. CDR1 and CDR2 from the germline V gene are LGHDT and YNNKEL (reference sequence).

The chain uses TRBV4-1 and TRBJ1-1, with D perhaps TRBD1 (5 bases). The V end lost 0 bases, the J end lost 1 base, and 9 bases lay between the germline ends. The CDR3 consists of 15 residues. CDR1 is MGHRA, CDR2 YSYEKL, per germline. The CDR3 sequence: CASSQEWTPNTEAFF. CDR3 sequence (DNA): TGCGCCAGCAGCCAAGAATGGACACCGAACACTGAAGCTTTCTTT.

The rearrangement links TRBV6-5 to TRBJ2-7; D is unclear. Trimming removed 0 bases at V and 2 bases at J, with 14 bases between. The CDR3 totals 16 residues. CDR1 is MNHEY and CDR2 is SVGAGI in the germline V gene. CDR3 in amino acids: CASSYSVGGITYEQYF. CDR3 DNA: TGTGCCAGCAGTTACTCGGTCGGTGGAATCACCTACGAGCAGTACTTC.

The chain recombines TRBV28 with TRBJ2-7, with 7 bases identical to TRBD1. The CDR3 has 15 amino acids. Germline-derived CDR1 and CDR2 are MDHEN and SYDVKM. Germline trimming cut 5 bases from V and 5 bases from J; bases unmatched to any gene: 12. DNA for the CDR3: TGTGCCAGCAGTCCCCATGGCAGGGGGTCTGACGAGCAGTACTTC. Its protein product is CASSPHGRGSDEQYF.

V and J are TRBV27 and TRBJ2-7, with a weak D call TRBD2 (5 bases). The germline V gene encodes CDR1 MNHEY and CDR2 SMNVEV (reference sequence). V was pared by 2 bases and J by 6 bases, with 11 bases between. The CDR3 totals 13 residues. CDR3 in amino acids: CASSLKGAGEQYF. The CDR3 nucleotides are TGTGCCAGCAGTTTAAAGGGAGCCGGCGAGCAGTACTTC.

The chain has TRBV5-4 and TRBJ2-7, with D possibly being TRBD1 (6 bases). The CDR3 length is 14 residues. Trimming stripped 4 bases from V and 2 bases from J, with 13 bases between. CDR1 and CDR2 (germline): SGHNT, YYREEE (reference sequence). The CDR3 DNA sequence: TGTGCCAGCAGCCCCCGGGACAACCCCTACGAGCAGTACTTC. Encoded protein: CASSPRDNPYEQYF.

V gene TRBV5-6 combines with J gene TRBJ1-2, with D hard to call. The germline V and J ends were trimmed by 4 bases and 4 bases, with 8 bases remaining between them. Per the germline V gene, CDR1 is SGHDT and CDR2 is YYEEEE. The CDR3 loop spans 12 amino acids. The CDR3: CASSVAVYGYTF. The DNA for the CDR3 is TGTGCCAGCAGCGTGGCAGTCTATGGCTACACCTTC.

The J gene is TRBJ1-4, the V gene TRBV19; tentatively, D is TRBD1 (5 bases). This CDR3 is built from 15 residues. The germline V gene encodes CDR1 LNHDA and CDR2 SQIVND (reference sequence). The ends were cut back, 3 bases at V and 10 bases at J, with 18 bases in the middle. In DNA form, the CDR3 reads TGTGCCAGTAGTATCGGAACCGGGGCCGTCGGAAAACTGTTTTTT. It is translated as CASSIGTGAVGKLFF.

This clone was seen once. The rearrangement links TRBV7-9 to TRBJ1-4, with 7 bases that match TRBD1. Trimming at V came to 5 bases and at J to 0 bases, leaving 6 bases not matched to a gene. Per germline, CDR1 SEHNR and CDR2 FQNEAQ (reference sequence). CDR3 size: 16 residues. The CDR3 DNA sequence: TGTGCCAGCAGCCCGGGACAGACTTCAACTAATGAAAAACTGTTTTTT. The encoded protein is CASSPGQTSTNEKLFF.

J is TRBJ1-1 and V is TRBV19, with D hard to call. Trimming took 5 bases from V and 8 from J, leaving 15 bases between them. Germline assignment: CDR1 LNHDA and CDR2 SQIVND (reference sequence). The CDR3 contains 13 residues. The CDR3 region is CASSSGPDWEAFF. CDR3 nucleotides: TGTGCCAGTAGTTCGGGCCCGGATTGGGAAGCTTTCTTT.

The count of this clone is one. The chain combines TRBV5-6 with TRBJ2-7, with a possible D match to TRBD1 (7 bases). The CDR3 totals 15 residues. Germline V gene lookup returns CDR1 SGHDT and CDR2 YYEEEE. V lost 4 bases to trimming and J lost 2 bases, with 16 bases between them. CDR3 amino acids: CASSPEGQWAYEQYF. In DNA form, the CDR3 reads TGTGCCAGCAGCCCGGAGGGACAGTGGGCCTACGAGCAGTACTTC.

The J gene is TRBJ2-3, the V gene TRBV4-1, with 12 bases fitting TRBD2. CDR1 is MGHRA and CDR2 is YSYEKL in the germline V gene. V shed 0 bases, J shed 8 bases, and the junction held 12 bases outside the gene matches. The CDR3 sequence is 18 residues long. CDR3 DNA sequence: TGCGCCAGCAGCCAAGATGCGGTTCTAGCGGGGGGGAGGGGTACGCAGTATTTT. It translates to CASSQDAVLAGGRGTQYF.

The V and J genes are TRBV7-9 and TRBJ1-6; possibly TRBD1 for D (5 bases). The CDR3 is 14 residues long. With 3 bases removed from V and 8 bases from J, the gap between germline ends came to 11 bases. Germline lookup yields CDR1 SEHNR and CDR2 FQNEAQ (reference sequence). CDR3 DNA: TGTGCCAGCAGCTTTGGCAGGGACGATTCACCCCTCCACTTT. As protein: CASSFGRDDSPLHF.

The chain carries TRBV21-1 and TRBJ1-4; TRBD1 reflects the table's D call only, with no check against the DNA. TRBV21-1 is an annotated pseudogene. This CDR3 region has 14 residues. In nucleotides, the CDR3 is TGTGCCAGCAGCGAACAGGGATCGGGAGAAAAACTGTTTTTT. Its translation is CASSEQGSGEKLFF.

V gene TRBV24-1 combines with J gene TRBJ2-5; TRBD1 matches at 9 bases. The DNA end lines up better with TRBJ2-7; the J call may be wrong. Germline V lookup: CDR1 KGHDR, CDR2 SFDVKD. The CDR3 is 16 residues long. This CDR3 reads CATSDGTGPFPYEQYF. CDR3 bases: TGTGCCACCAGTGATGGGACAGGGCCCTTTCCCTACGAGCAGTACTTC.

The chain couples TRBV7-9 to TRBJ2-1; unclear D gene. V lost 6 bases to trimming and J lost 4 bases, with 16 bases between them. The CDR3 extends over 15 amino acids. Germline assignment: CDR1 SEHNR and CDR2 FQNEAQ (reference sequence). As DNA, the CDR3 is TGTGCCAGCAGTCAACTTACCAGCAGATACAATGAGCAGTTCTTC. Amino acids: CASSQLTSRYNEQFF.

This clone was seen a single time. This chain connects TRBV10-3 to TRBJ1-2; TRBD1 agrees at 8 bases. The V segment lost 2 bases and the J segment 7 bases; nucleotides outside the gene matches: 3. This CDR3 is 13 amino acids long. Germline V gene data show CDR1 as ENHRY and CDR2 as SYGVKD. The CDR3 loop is CAISEGQGGGYTF. The CDR3 DNA reads as TGTGCCATCAGTGAGGGACAGGGAGGTGGCTACACCTTC.

This chain links TRBV30 with TRBJ1-5; 9 bases are a match to TRBD1. In germline, CDR1 is GTSNPN, CDR2 SVGIG (reference sequence). The V and J ends lost 3 bases and 1 base, in that order; junction bases with no gene match: 10. The CDR3 runs to 17 residues. CDR3 nucleotide sequence: TGTGCCTGGAGCCCAGCAAGGACAGGGGCGAGCAATCAGCCCCAGCATTTT. The encoded protein is CAWSPARTGASNQPQHF.

V is TRBV29-1 and J is TRBJ2-5, with TRBD2 identical over 10 bases. The CDR3 runs 13 residues. Germline CDR1 reads SQVTM; CDR2 reads ANQGSEA. The V and J ends lost 6 bases and 7 bases, in that order; junction bases with no gene match: 8. The CDR3 reads CSVRPSGGGTQYF. For the CDR3, the DNA is TGCAGCGTCCGTCCTAGCGGGGGAGGGACCCAGTACTTC.

The CDR3 region is CASSASVTDTQYF. Here the CDR3 DNA reads TGTGCCAGCAGTGCTAGCGTAACAGATACGCAGTATTTT. The V gene is TRBV12-3 or TRBV12-4, the J gene TRBJ2-3; TRBD2 might be the D (6 bases). V lost 5 bases and J 3 bases, leaving 9 bases between the germline ends. This CDR3 has 13 residues.